This T cell receptor (beta chain) was captured in a study of OX40 agonist ivuxolimab in advanced cancers. Study background: Patients in dose escalation had liver, melanoma, kidney or head and neck cancers. A history of anti-PD-1, anti-PD-L1 or anti-CTLA-4 therapy was acceptable, and more than 30% had some.

Broader study findings: Researchers report that CD8+ T cells had, on average, more expanded clones than CD4+.

Produced via immunoSEQ multiplex PCR; TCRdb's table is partial and in-frame only. The data show more than 55,000 clones, about 88% seen once. The J segment lost 3 bases and the V segment lost 2 bases, leaving 6 bases of the junction unmatched. There are 16 residues in the CDR3. Germline V CDR1 and CDR2: LGHNA, YSLEER. Note on this clone: As yet, its antigen is unknown.

The input for sequencing was CD4+ or CD8+ T cells sorted from blood, taken in a trial of the OX40 agonist ivuxolimab. The TCR originated in an adult with an advanced solid tumor such as melanoma, head and neck, liver or kidney cancer. The chain is built from TRBV4-3 and TRBJ2-1; the match to TRBD1 covers 8 bases. CDR3 protein: CASSQRPTGDYNEQFF. CDR3 nucleotide sequence: TGCGCCAGCAGCCAAAGGCCGACAGGGGACTACAATGAGCAGTTCTTC.